The clone carrying this T cell receptor (beta chain) appeared many times. The antigen remains undetermined. The data stem from a study of CD8 T cells in ankylosing spondylitis. General study results and limits: Blood of patients with ankylosing spondylitis appeared to be characterized by a TCR beta motif of eight highly homologous variants. Disease-linked clones, CD8+, were relatively rare in peripheral blood.

This CDR3 comprises 14 residues. Per germline, CDR1 SQVTM and CDR2 ANQGSEA. Trimming shortened V by 6 bases and J by 0 bases, and 11 bases separated the two germline ends. TCRdb analysed the 5' RACE reads with MiXCR anew, one entry per CDR3 protein. There are about 840,000 distinct CDR3 sequences in the sample; roughly 10% occur only once, and less than 0.65% lies in the top ten. This receptor was obtained from a male donor with ankylosing spondylitis. The sample was blood, either unsorted or a sorted T cell fraction (not recorded which). The chain links TRBV29-1 to TRBJ1-4; D is undetermined. Written as DNA, the CDR3 is TGCAGCGTATCCCTCCTTGCAACTAATGAAAAACTGTTTTTT. Residues: CSVSLLATNEKLFF.